These 29 T cell receptor beta chains originate from one sample sequenced in a study of blood T cells in healthy people across ages. Then a second PCR, running roughly 6 to 12 cycles, was carried out with a sample-barcoded 5' primer and a J-beta primer mix. TCRdb called the 5' RACE reads again in MiXCR, with one record for every CDR3 protein. The sample has hundreds of thousands of distinct CDR3 sequences; 25% are singletons. These data were also filed under a second study, of T cells of mothers and their children.

The specimen was blood. The origin of the receptors is a boy between 10 and 17 years old in good health.

This clonotype was detected only a few times. The chain combines TRBV20-1 with TRBJ2-1; either TRBD1 or TRBD2 may supply D (6 bases each). The CDR3 is made up of 16 amino acids. Germline CDR1 is DFQATT and CDR2 is SNEGSKA (reference sequence). V gave up 0 bases and J gave up 1 base, with 13 bases separating them. CDR3 amino acids: CSAREDGGHSYNEQFF. In DNA form, the CDR3 reads TGCAGTGCTAGAGAAGACGGGGGCCATTCCTACAATGAGCAGTTCTTC.

This clonotype was seen a handful of times. The CDR3 loop is CASSELGRTEKTQYF. In DNA, the CDR3 is TGTGCCAGCAGCGAACTGGGGAGGACAGAAAAGACCCAGTACTTC. The rearrangement joins TRBV25-1 to TRBJ2-5; D tentatively fits TRBD1 or TRBD2 (6 bases each). Trimming took 6 bases from V and 6 from J, leaving 20 bases between them. The CDR3 is 15 residues long. CDR1 is MGHDK and CDR2 is SYGVNS in the germline V gene. The full variable domain, its missing parts supplied by reference TRBV25-1 and TRBJ2-5, is EADIYQTPRYLVIGTGKKITLECSQTMGHDKMYWYQQDPGMELHLIHYSYGVNSTEKGDLSSESTVSRIRTEHFPLTLESARPSHTSQYLCASSELGRTEKTQYFGPGTRLLVL.

The chain is built from TRBV3-1 and TRBJ2-7, with TRBD1 identical over 10 bases. The J call is doubtful: the DNA matches TRBJ2-5 better. Germline V gene sequence: CDR1 LGHDT, CDR2 YNNKEL (reference sequence). CDR3 length: 14 residues. CDR3 amino acids: CASSHGTGEETQYF. CDR3 DNA sequence: TGTGCCAGCAGCCACGGGACAGGGGAAGAGACCCAGTACTTC.

V and J are TRBV7-9 and TRBJ2-5; TRBD1 or TRBD2 may be the D gene (6 bases each). The last part of the DNA fits TRBJ2-1 better; the J call may be wrong. CDR1 and CDR2 (germline): SEHNR, FQNEAQ (reference sequence). This CDR3 is 18 amino acids long. CDR3 amino acids: CASSLDLGGRRSYNEQFF. The CDR3 nucleotides read TGTGCCAGCAGCTTAGATCTAGGGGGGCGAAGGTCCTACAATGAGCAGTTCTTC.

The sample holds a few counts of this clonotype. The rearrangement uses TRBV7-6 and TRBJ2-5, with D tentatively TRBD1 (6 bases). TRBJ2-7 matches the DNA end more closely, so the J call is doubtful. The CDR3 length is 14 residues. The germline V gene encodes CDR1 SGHVS and CDR2 FNYEAQ. As DNA, the CDR3 is TGTGCCAGCAGCTTAGCTACAGGGAATTACGAGCAGTACTTC. Translated: CASSLATGNYEQYF.

This clonotype appeared a single time. The gene calls are TRBV23-1 and TRBJ2-2; no clear D gene. TRBV23-1 is assigned to the ORF class and has an uncertain function. Trimming shortened V by 4 bases and J by 6 bases, and 9 bases separated the two germline ends. The CDR3 is 13 residues long. The CDR3 DNA reads TGCGCCAGCAGTCCGCAGGCGGCCGGGGAGCTGTTTTTT. Residues: CASSPQAAGELFF.

In this sample, this clonotype turned up once. The rearrangement links TRBV12-5 to TRBJ2-2; D is possibly TRBD1 or TRBD2 (5 bases each). The length of the CDR3 is 16 residues. Trimming pared 1 base from V and 7 bases from J, leaving 16 bases between. Germline V gives CDR1 LGHNT, CDR2 FRNRAP. This CDR3 reads CASGLGGLGANGELFF. The CDR3 bases are TGTGCTAGTGGTTTGGGAGGACTCGGGGCAAACGGGGAGCTGTTTTTT.

CDR3 sequence reads: CASSTQTAPNEKLFF. The CDR3 DNA reads TGTGCCAGCAGCACACAGACAGCCCCTAATGAAAAACTGTTTTTT. The V gene is TRBV7-2, the J gene TRBJ1-4, with a possible D match to TRBD1 (5 bases). V lost 5 bases and J 3 bases, leaving 13 bases between the germline ends. The CDR3 is made up of 15 amino acids. Germline CDR1 and CDR2: SGHTA and FQGNSA.

The chain couples TRBV11-2 to TRBJ2-5; a weak D match, TRBD1 (6 bases). Trimming removed 0 bases from V and 1 base from J, with 12 bases in between. This CDR3 comprises 16 residues. Germline assignment: CDR1 SGHAT and CDR2 FQNNGV. CDR3 protein: CASSLDGRGFQETQYF. The CDR3 nucleotides are TGTGCCAGCAGCTTAGACGGCAGGGGTTTCCAAGAGACCCAGTACTTC.

The chain has TRBV28 and TRBJ1-2, with no clear D. Germline V gene data show CDR1 as MDHEN and CDR2 as SYDVKM. This CDR3 has 14 residues. Trimming cost V 4 bases and J 4 bases, with 13 bases left between them. The chain's CDR3 is CASSSDTALYGYTF. Written as DNA, the CDR3 is TGTGCCAGCAGTTCGGATACAGCGCTCTATGGCTACACCTTC.

This clonotype occurred a few times. J is TRBJ1-3 and V is TRBV6-1, with TRBD1 as a possible D gene (6 bases). The CDR3 length is 15 residues. The germline V and J ends were trimmed by 8 bases and 2 bases, with 16 bases remaining between them. Germline V gene sequence: CDR1 MNHNS, CDR2 SASEGT. The CDR3 here is CASSRQVDTGNTIYF. CDR3 nucleotides: TGTGCCAGCTCCAGACAGGTTGATACTGGAAACACCATATATTTT.

The rearrangement uses TRBV6-5 and TRBJ2-7; D remains unclear. The CDR3 loop spans 13 amino acids. Trimming left V 2 bases short and J 2 bases short, with 7 bases between. Per the germline V gene, CDR1 is MNHEY and CDR2 is SVGAGI. The CDR3 is CASSYGQPYEQYF. CDR3 nucleotide sequence: TGTGCCAGCAGTTACGGGCAGCCCTACGAGCAGTACTTC.

The V and J genes are TRBV6-5 and TRBJ2-2, with D possibly matching TRBD2 (5 bases). The CDR3 runs 14 residues. Per the germline V gene, CDR1 is MNHEY and CDR2 is SVGAGI. Between the trimmed V and J ends, which lost 6 bases and 6 bases, there was a span of 14 bases. This CDR3 is CASSPFTGAGELFF. CDR3 DNA sequence: TGTGCCAGCAGCCCCTTTACCGGGGCCGGGGAGCTGTTTTTT.

V gene TRBV6-6 combines with J gene TRBJ2-2, with no clear D. Germline CDR1 reads MNHNY; CDR2 reads SVGAGI (reference sequence). This CDR3 has 13 residues. V gave up 8 bases and J gave up 0 bases, with 7 bases separating them. The CDR3 sequence is CASDRTNTGELFF. Here the CDR3 DNA reads TGTGCCAGCGACCGCACGAACACCGGGGAGCTGTTTTTT.

The chain links TRBV7-3 to TRBJ2-1; TRBD2 matches 7 bases. The CDR3 has 15 residues. Germline V lookup: CDR1 SGHTA, CDR2 FQGTGA. V trimming: 5 bases; J trimming: 1 base; junction bases outside the gene matches: 5. CDR3 amino acids: CASSAGLVSYNEQFF. CDR3 DNA sequence: TGTGCCAGCAGCGCCGGACTAGTGTCCTACAATGAGCAGTTCTTC.

This chain links TRBV7-2 with TRBJ2-1, with 10 bases identical to TRBD2. CDR1 is SGHTA, CDR2 FQGNSA, per germline. The CDR3 runs 15 residues. V shed 1 base and J 9 bases; nucleotides not matched to a gene: 6. CDR3: CASSLVLLAGLEQFF. CDR3 nucleotides: TGTGCCAGCAGCTTAGTTCTACTAGCGGGACTTGAGCAGTTCTTC. Full variable domain (missing parts from reference TRBV7-2 and TRBJ2-1): GAGVSQSPSNKVTEKGKDVELRCDPISGHTALYWYRQSLGQGLEFLIYFQGNSAPDKSGLPSDRFSAERTGGSVSTLTIQRTQQEDSAVYLCASSLVLLAGLEQFFGPGTRLTVL.

The CDR3 loop reads CASFEEGNTIYF. CDR3 sequence (DNA): TGTGCCAGCTTCGAAGAAGGAAACACCATATATTTT. The chain joins TRBV28 to TRBJ1-3; D remains unclear. The V end was cut by 8 bases, the J end by 4 bases, with 9 bases between. From germline, CDR1 is MDHEN and CDR2 SYDVKM. The CDR3 sequence is 12 residues long. The whole variable domain, remainder taken from reference TRBV28 and TRBJ1-3, is DVKVTQSSRYLVKRTGEKVFLECVQDMDHENMFWYRQDPGLGLRLIYFSYDVKMKEKGDIPEGYSVSREKKERFSLILESASTNQTSMYLCASFEEGNTIYFGEGSWLTVV.

V usage is TRBV18 and J usage is TRBJ1-1; a weak D match, TRBD1 (5 bases). This CDR3 is built from 13 residues. Trimming shortened V by 2 bases and J by 5 bases, and 9 bases separated the two germline ends. Germline CDR1 and CDR2: KGHSH and LQKENI. The CDR3: CASSPYGATEAFF. The CDR3, as DNA: TGTGCCAGCTCACCATATGGGGCGACTGAAGCTTTCTTT.

This chain links TRBV28 with TRBJ1-2; a weak D match, TRBD1 (6 bases). This CDR3 comprises 15 residues. V shed 5 bases and J shed 3 bases, with 16 bases lying between them. CDR1 is MDHEN, CDR2 SYDVKM, per germline. CDR3 DNA: TGTGCCAGCAGTAAGGAACGACAGGCCTACTATGGCTACACCTTC. Amino acid sequence: CASSKERQAYYGYTF.

This clonotype was detected ten times or more. The chain couples TRBV6-6 to TRBJ2-7; the match to TRBD1 covers 7 bases. Germline values: CDR1 MNHNY, CDR2 SVGAGI (reference sequence). The length of the CDR3 is 12 residues. The V segment lost 8 bases and the J segment 0 bases; nucleotides outside the gene matches: 1. This CDR3 is CASRQGSYEQYF. The CDR3 DNA reads TGTGCCAGCCGACAGGGCTCCTACGAGCAGTACTTC.

This clonotype was counted only a few times. V gene TRBV7-9 combines with J gene TRBJ2-1; possibly TRBD2 for D (6 bases). V lost 5 bases to trimming and J lost 0 bases, with 14 bases between them. This CDR3 spans 16 amino acids. CDR1 is SEHNR, CDR2 FQNEAQ, per germline (reference sequence). CDR3 coding DNA: TGTGCCAGCAGCCCCGTGGACGGGAGCTCCTACAATGAGCAGTTCTTC. Its translation is CASSPVDGSSYNEQFF.

In this sample, this clonotype turned up a few times. The chain links TRBV27 to TRBJ1-4, with TRBD1 matching 12 bases. V was clipped by 2 bases and J by 3 bases; unmatched bases: 10. This CDR3 is 19 amino acids long. Germline lookup yields CDR1 MNHEY and CDR2 SMNVEV (reference sequence). CDR3 sequence (DNA): TGTGCCAGCAGTTTAACTAGTCCGGGACAGGGGGCCCCTAATGAAAAACTGTTTTTT. Its protein product is CASSLTSPGQGAPNEKLFF.

This clonotype occurred a few times. This rearrangement joins TRBV7-2 to TRBJ2-2, with D tentatively TRBD2 (5 bases). Looked up from germline, CDR1 is SGHTA and CDR2 is FQGNSA. The CDR3 totals 15 residues. With 5 bases removed from V and 4 bases from J, the gap between germline ends came to 14 bases. The CDR3 region is CASSPASPGTGELFF. CDR3 coding DNA: TGTGCCAGCAGCCCAGCTAGCCCTGGCACCGGGGAGCTGTTTTTT.

At least ten counts were recorded for this clonotype. The V gene is TRBV7-8, the J gene TRBJ1-1; tentatively, D is TRBD1 (5 bases). Germline V CDR1 and CDR2: SGHVS, FQNEAQ. The germline V and J ends were trimmed by 2 bases and 1 base, with 14 bases remaining between them. This CDR3 is built from 16 residues. Here the CDR3 DNA reads TGTGCCAGCAGCTTACTTGGGGGGAGTCCGAACACTGAAGCTTTCTTT. Translating gives CASSLLGGSPNTEAFF.

This clonotype was counted a few times. The chain links TRBV13 to TRBJ2-3; unclear D gene. Germline V CDR1 and CDR2: PRHDT, FYEKMQ (reference sequence). This CDR3 comprises 13 residues. The V gene lost 5 bases and the J gene lost 2 bases, with 8 bases spanning the gap. CDR3 nucleotide sequence: TGTGCCAGCAGCGCTACAGCCACAGATACGCAGTATTTT. Amino acids: CASSATATDTQYF. Using reference TRBV13 and TRBJ2-3 for the parts outside the CDR3, the full variable domain is AAGVIQSPRHLIKEKRETATLKCYPIPRHDTVYWYQQGPGQDPQFLISFYEKMQSDKGSIPDRFSAQQFSDYHSELNMSSLELGDSALYFCASSATATDTQYFGPGTRLTVL.

In its sample, this clonotype was seen a few times. This chain joins TRBV28 and TRBJ1-2; D remains ambiguous. Trimming left V 10 bases short and J 2 bases short, with 11 bases between. Germline loops: CDR1 MDHEN, CDR2 SYDVKM. The CDR3 spans 12 residues. CDR3 residues: CATVFANYGYTF. CDR3 coding DNA: TGTGCCACCGTATTCGCCAACTATGGCTACACCTTC.

The genes are TRBV4-3 and TRBJ2-2; D gene uncertain. V was cut by 1 base and J by 4 bases, with 7 bases left in between. Germline CDR1 LGHNA, CDR2 YSLEER. There are 14 residues in the CDR3. CDR3 in DNA: TGCGCCAGCAGCCAAGGGGGTAGCACCGGGGAGCTGTTTTTT. Its translation: CASSQGGSTGELFF.

This clonotype was seen a handful of times. The chain is built from TRBV14 and TRBJ1-6; D gene uncertain. The CDR3 is 13 amino acids. V was shortened by 1 base and J by 12 bases, with 10 bases between the two germline ends. Germline CDR1 SGHDN, CDR2 FVKESK. The CDR3 DNA reads as TGTGCCAGCAGCCAAGGAGGGATGTTACCCCTCCACTTT. It codes for CASSQGGMLPLHF.

The chain links TRBV20-1 to TRBJ2-1; weak D call: TRBD2 (5 bases). Germline loops: CDR1 DFQATT, CDR2 SNEGSKA (reference sequence). Trimming removed 6 bases at V and 6 bases at J, with 21 bases between. The CDR3 loop spans 15 amino acids. This chain's CDR3 is CSAQRSSSNSNEQFF. The CDR3 DNA is TGCAGTGCCCAGAGGTCTAGCTCAAATAGCAATGAGCAGTTCTTC.